Below, one T cell receptor (beta chain) is given with its context. The entry originates in a study of blood T cell repertoires in COVID-19. Looking at the study overall: Sources were T cells, B-cell-depleted T cells, or PBMCs; the material itself was cDNA or gDNA.

Only in-frame clones appear in the TCRdb table, and some are missing; sequencing was by immunoSEQ multiplex PCR. The repertoire holds 75,000 to 85,000 clones, with about 88% as singletons. V dropped 9 bases and J dropped 7; count of bases not matched to a gene: 10. Germline V lookup: CDR1 SEHNR, CDR2 FQNEAQ (reference sequence). The CDR3 loop spans 14 amino acids. The sample comprised peripheral blood. The source is a human donor in a cohort sampled during active COVID-19. The gene calls are TRBV7-9 and TRBJ1-4; 8 positions match TRBD1. Written as DNA, the CDR3 is TGTGCCAGTGGGACTACAGGGACAGGTGAAAAACTGTTTTTT. Protein: CASGTTGTGEKLFF. The full variable domain, its missing parts supplied by reference TRBV7-9 and TRBJ1-4, is DTGVSQNPRHKITKRGQNVTFRCDPISEHNRLYWYRQTLGQGPEFLTYFQNEAQLEKSRLLSDRFSAERPKGSFSTLEIQRTEQGDSAMYLCASGTTGTGEKLFFGSGTQLSVL.